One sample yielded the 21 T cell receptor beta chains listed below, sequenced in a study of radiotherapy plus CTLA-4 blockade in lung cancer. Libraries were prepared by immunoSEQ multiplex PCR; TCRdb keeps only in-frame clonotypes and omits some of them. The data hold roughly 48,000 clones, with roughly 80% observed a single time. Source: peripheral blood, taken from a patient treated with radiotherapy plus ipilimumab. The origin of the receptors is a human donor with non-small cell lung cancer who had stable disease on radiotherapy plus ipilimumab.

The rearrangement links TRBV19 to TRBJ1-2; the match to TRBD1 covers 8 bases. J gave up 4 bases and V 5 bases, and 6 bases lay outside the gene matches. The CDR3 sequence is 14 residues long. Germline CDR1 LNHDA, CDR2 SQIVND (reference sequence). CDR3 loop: CASSFGQGSYGYTF. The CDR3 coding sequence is TGTGCCAGTAGTTTTGGACAGGGCTCCTATGGCTACACCTTC.

CDR3 in amino acids: CASSLGLGGRGNTIYF. DNA of the CDR3: TGTGCCAGCAGCTTAGGCCTCGGGGGGCGGGGAAACACCATATATTTT. V and J are TRBV13 and TRBJ1-3; perhaps TRBD1 as D (6 bases). Deletions cut 0 bases from V and 4 bases from J, with 13 bases between. Germline V CDR1 and CDR2: PRHDT, FYEKMQ (reference sequence). This CDR3 has 16 residues. Full variable domain (remainder filled in from reference TRBV13 and TRBJ1-3): AAGVIQSPRHLIKEKRETATLKCYPIPRHDTVYWYQQGPGQDPQFLISFYEKMQSDKGSIPDRFSAQQFSDYHSELNMSSLELGDSALYFCASSLGLGGRGNTIYFGEGSWLTVV.

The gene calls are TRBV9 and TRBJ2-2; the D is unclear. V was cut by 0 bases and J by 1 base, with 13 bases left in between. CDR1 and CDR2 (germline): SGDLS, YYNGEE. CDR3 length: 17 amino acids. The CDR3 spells CASSVATGPGNTGELFF. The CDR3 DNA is TGTGCCAGCAGCGTAGCTACGGGTCCTGGGAACACCGGGGAGCTGTTTTTT. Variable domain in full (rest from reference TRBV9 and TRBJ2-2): DSGVTQTPKHLITATGQRVTLRCSPRSGDLSVYWYQQSLDQGLQFLIQYYNGEERAKGNILERFSAQQFPDLHSELNLSSLELGDSALYFCASSVATGPGNTGELFFGEGSRLTVL.

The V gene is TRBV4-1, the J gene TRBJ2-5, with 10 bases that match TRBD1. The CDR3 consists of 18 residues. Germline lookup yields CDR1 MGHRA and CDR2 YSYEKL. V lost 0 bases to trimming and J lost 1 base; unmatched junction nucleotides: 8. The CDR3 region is CASSQDRGTGEPQETQYF. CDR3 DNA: TGCGCCAGCAGCCAAGATCGAGGGACAGGGGAGCCCCAAGAGACCCAGTACTTC.

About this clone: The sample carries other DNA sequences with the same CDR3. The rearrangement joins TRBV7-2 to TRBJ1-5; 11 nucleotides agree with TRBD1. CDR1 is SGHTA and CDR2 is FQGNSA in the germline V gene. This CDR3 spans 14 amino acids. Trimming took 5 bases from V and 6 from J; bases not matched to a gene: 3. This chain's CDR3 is CASSPGTGGQPQHF. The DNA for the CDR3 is TGTGCCAGCAGCCCCGGGACAGGGGGTCAGCCCCAGCATTTT. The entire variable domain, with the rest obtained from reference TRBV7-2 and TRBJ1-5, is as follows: GAGVSQSPSNKVTEKGKDVELRCDPISGHTALYWYRQSLGQGLEFLIYFQGNSAPDKSGLPSDRFSAERTGGSVSTLTIQRTQQEDSAVYLCASSPGTGGQPQHFGDGTRLSIL.

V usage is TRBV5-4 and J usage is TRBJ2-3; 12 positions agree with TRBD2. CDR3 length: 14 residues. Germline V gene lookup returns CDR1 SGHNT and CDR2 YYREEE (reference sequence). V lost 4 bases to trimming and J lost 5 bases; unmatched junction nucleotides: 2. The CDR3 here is CASSAGLAGDTQYF. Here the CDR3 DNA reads TGTGCCAGCAGCGCGGGACTAGCGGGAGATACGCAGTATTTT.

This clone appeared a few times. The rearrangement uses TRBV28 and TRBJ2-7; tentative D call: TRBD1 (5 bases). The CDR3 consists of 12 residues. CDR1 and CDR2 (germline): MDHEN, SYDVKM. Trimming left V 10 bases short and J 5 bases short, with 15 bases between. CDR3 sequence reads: CATGRQMDEQYF. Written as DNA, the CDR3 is TGTGCCACTGGGCGACAGATGGACGAGCAGTACTTC.

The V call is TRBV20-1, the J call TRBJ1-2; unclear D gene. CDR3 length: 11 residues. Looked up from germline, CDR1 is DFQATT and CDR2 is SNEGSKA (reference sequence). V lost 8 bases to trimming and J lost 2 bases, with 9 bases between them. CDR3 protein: CSTQKNYGYTF. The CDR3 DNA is TGCAGTACACAGAAAAACTATGGCTACACCTTC.

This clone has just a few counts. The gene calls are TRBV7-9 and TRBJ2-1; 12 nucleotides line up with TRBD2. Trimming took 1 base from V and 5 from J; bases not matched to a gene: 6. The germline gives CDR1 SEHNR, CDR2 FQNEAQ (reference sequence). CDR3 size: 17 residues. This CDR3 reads CASSLVRGTSGHNEQFF. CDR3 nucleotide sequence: TGTGCCAGCAGCTTAGTGCGGGGGACTAGCGGGCACAATGAGCAGTTCTTC.

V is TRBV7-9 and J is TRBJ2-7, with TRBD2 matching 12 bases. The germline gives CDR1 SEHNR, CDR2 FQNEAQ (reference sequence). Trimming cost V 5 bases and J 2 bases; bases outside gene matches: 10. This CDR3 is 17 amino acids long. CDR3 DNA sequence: TGTGCCAGCAGCATAGGGACTAGCGGGTCAAAGGCCTACGAGCAGTACTTC. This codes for CASSIGTSGSKAYEQYF.

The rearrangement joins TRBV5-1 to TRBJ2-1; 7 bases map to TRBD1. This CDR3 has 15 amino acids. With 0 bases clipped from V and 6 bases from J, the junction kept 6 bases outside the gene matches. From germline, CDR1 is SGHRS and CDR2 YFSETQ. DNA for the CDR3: TGCGCCAGCAGCTTGGTAGGGGGCAGGGGCAATGAGCAGTTCTTC. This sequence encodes CASSLVGGRGNEQFF.

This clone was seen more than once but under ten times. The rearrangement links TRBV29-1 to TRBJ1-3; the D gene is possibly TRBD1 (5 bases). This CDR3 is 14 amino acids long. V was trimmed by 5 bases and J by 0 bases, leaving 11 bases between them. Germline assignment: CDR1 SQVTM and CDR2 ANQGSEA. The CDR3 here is CSVRAGLSGNTIYF. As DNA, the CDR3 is TGCAGCGTTCGGGCAGGGCTCTCTGGAAACACCATATATTTT.

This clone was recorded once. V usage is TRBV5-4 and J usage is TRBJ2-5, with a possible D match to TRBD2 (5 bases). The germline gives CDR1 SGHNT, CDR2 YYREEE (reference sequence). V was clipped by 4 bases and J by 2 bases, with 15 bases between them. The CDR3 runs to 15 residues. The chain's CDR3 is CASSPGPTGQETQYF. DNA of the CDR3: TGTGCCAGCAGCCCCGGACCGACGGGGCAAGAGACCCAGTACTTC.

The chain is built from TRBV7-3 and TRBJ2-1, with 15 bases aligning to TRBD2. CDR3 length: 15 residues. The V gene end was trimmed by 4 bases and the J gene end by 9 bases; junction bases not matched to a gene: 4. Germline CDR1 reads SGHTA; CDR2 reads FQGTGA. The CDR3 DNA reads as TGTGCCAGCAGCTCAGGACTAGCGGGAGGGCGTGAGCAGTTCTTC. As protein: CASSSGLAGGREQFF.

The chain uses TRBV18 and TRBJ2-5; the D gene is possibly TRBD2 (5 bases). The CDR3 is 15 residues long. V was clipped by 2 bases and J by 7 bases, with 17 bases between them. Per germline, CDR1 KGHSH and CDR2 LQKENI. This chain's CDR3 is CASSPSGFRFGTQYF. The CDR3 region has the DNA TGTGCCAGCTCACCATCGGGGTTTCGGTTTGGGACCCAGTACTTC.

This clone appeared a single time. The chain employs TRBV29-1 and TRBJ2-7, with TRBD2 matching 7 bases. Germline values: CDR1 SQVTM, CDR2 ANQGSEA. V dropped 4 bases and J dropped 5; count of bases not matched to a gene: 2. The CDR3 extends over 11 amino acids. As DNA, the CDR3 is TGCAGCGTTGGGGGAGGGAACGAGCAGTACTTC. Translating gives CSVGGGNEQYF.

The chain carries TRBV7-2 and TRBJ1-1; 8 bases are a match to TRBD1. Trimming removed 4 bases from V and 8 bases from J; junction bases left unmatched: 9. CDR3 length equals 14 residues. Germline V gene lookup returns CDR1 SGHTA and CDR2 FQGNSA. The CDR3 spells CASSSPGGGGEAFF. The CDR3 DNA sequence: TGTGCCAGCAGCTCCCCAGGGGGCGGGGGAGAAGCTTTCTTT.

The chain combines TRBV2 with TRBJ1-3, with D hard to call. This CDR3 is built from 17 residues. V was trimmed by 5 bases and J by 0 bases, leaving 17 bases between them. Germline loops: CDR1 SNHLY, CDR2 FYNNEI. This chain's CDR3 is CASSQTGVLSSGNTIYF. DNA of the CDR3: TGTGCCAGCAGTCAAACCGGAGTGCTCAGCTCTGGAAACACCATATATTTT.

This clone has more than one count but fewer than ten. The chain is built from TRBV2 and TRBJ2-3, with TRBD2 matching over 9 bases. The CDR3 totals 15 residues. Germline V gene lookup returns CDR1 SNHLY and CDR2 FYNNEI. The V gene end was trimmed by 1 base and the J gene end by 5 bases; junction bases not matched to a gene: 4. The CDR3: CASSEGGRAGDTQYF. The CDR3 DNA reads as TGTGCCAGCAGTGAAGGCGGGAGGGCCGGAGATACGCAGTATTTT. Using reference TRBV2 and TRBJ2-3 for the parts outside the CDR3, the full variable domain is EPEVTQTPSHQVTQMGQEVILRCVPISNHLYFYWYRQILGQKVEFLVSFYNNEISEKSEIFDDQFSVERPDGSNFTLKIRSTKLEDSAMYFCASSEGGRAGDTQYFGPGTRLTVL.

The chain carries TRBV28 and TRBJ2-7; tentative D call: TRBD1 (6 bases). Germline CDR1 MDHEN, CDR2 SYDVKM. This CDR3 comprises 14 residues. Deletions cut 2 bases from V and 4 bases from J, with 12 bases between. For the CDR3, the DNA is TGTGCCAGCAGTTTACGAGGGGGAAATTACGAGCAGTACTTC. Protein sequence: CASSLRGGNYEQYF.

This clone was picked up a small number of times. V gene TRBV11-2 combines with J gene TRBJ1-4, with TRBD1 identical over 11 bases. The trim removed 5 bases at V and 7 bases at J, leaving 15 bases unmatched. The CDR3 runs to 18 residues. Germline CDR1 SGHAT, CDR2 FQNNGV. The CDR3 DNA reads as TGTGCCAGCAGCGCTGGTCCGTGGACAGGGGGCGCGGGTGAAAAACTGTTTTTT. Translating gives CASSAGPWTGGAGEKLFF.